The 18 T cell receptor beta chains below were found in one sample sequenced in a study of shared clonotypes between healthy human individuals. The data were produced by immunoSEQ multiplex PCR, yet TCRdb's version contains in-frame clones alone and is incomplete. The sample records a few hundred thousand clones, about nine tenths being singletons. The sequencing sample was made of memory CD8+ T cells sorted from blood. Subset meaning: CD45RO+ cells pooled with CCR7-negative TemRA cells. These receptors all come from a man in his late teens or twenties in good health.

The chain recombines TRBV28 with TRBJ2-7; 12 bases are a match to TRBD1. Germline-derived CDR1 and CDR2 are MDHEN and SYDVKM. V lost 3 bases to trimming and J lost 12 bases; unmatched junction nucleotides: 9. The CDR3 has 14 amino acids. The CDR3 loop is CASSFGTGGEIRYF. CDR3 in DNA: TGTGCCAGCAGTTTTGGGACAGGGGGCGAAATTCGGTACTTC.

This clone showed up many times. V usage is TRBV13 and J usage is TRBJ2-7; TRBD1 agrees at 10 bases. V dropped 1 base and J dropped 4; count of bases not matched to a gene: 4. The CDR3 sequence is 15 residues long. Per the germline V gene, CDR1 is PRHDT and CDR2 is FYEKMQ (reference sequence). Written as DNA, the CDR3 is TGTGCCAGCAGCTTAGAGGGACAGGGGTCTTACGAGCAGTACTTC. It is translated as CASSLEGQGSYEQYF.

This chain links TRBV5-4 with TRBJ1-6, with D perhaps matching TRBD1 (6 bases). V dropped 1 base and J dropped 6 bases, with 8 bases sitting between them. CDR3 length equals 14 residues. From germline, CDR1 is SGHNT and CDR2 YYREEE (reference sequence). The CDR3 spells CASSLWTVNSPLHF. In DNA, the CDR3 is TGTGCCAGCAGCTTGTGGACAGTTAATTCACCCCTCCACTTT.

About this clone: The same CDR3 is also encoded by other DNA sequences in this sample. The CDR3 spells CASSLSDREETQYF. Here the CDR3 DNA reads TGTGCCAGCAGCTTATCGGACAGGGAAGAGACCCAGTACTTC. The chain employs TRBV7-9 and TRBJ2-5; 8 nucleotides match TRBD1. Per the germline V gene, CDR1 is SEHNR and CDR2 is FQNEAQ (reference sequence). The CDR3 totals 14 residues. The V and J ends lost 2 bases and 3 bases, in that order; junction bases with no gene match: 2.

The V call is TRBV28, the J call TRBJ1-4; 7 nucleotides align to TRBD1. The CDR3 has 13 amino acids. Germline CDR1 and CDR2: MDHEN and SYDVKM. V was pared by 10 bases and J by 5 bases, with 7 bases of the junction left unmatched. CDR3 protein: CAIQGTENEKLFF. The CDR3 DNA follows: TGTGCCATCCAAGGGACAGAGAATGAAAAACTGTTTTTT.

The chain couples TRBV5-1 to TRBJ1-6; 8 bases line up with TRBD1. The junction had 7 bases not matched to a gene; V was cut back by 4 bases and J by 10 bases. CDR3 length equals 14 residues. Germline assignment: CDR1 SGHRS and CDR2 YFSETQ. The CDR3 reads CASSRTGPRSPLHF. CDR3 sequence (DNA): TGCGCCAGCAGCCGGACAGGGCCGAGGTCACCCCTCCACTTT.

This sequence joins TRBV7-9 and TRBJ2-5; 7 bases align to TRBD1. CDR1 is SEHNR and CDR2 is FQNEAQ in the germline V gene (reference sequence). This CDR3 is built from 15 residues. The V and J ends lost 1 base and 6 bases, in that order; junction bases with no gene match: 8. This CDR3 reads CASSLGTGDRQTQYF. CDR3 sequence (DNA): TGTGCCAGCAGCTTAGGAACAGGGGATAGGCAGACCCAGTACTTC.

This rearrangement joins TRBV9 to TRBJ1-5; D is unclear. Deletions cut 0 bases from V and 2 bases from J, with 6 bases between. The germline V gene encodes CDR1 SGDLS and CDR2 YYNGEE. CDR3 length: 14 residues. Here the CDR3 DNA reads TGTGCCAGCAGCGTAGGTGAAGGCAATCAGCCCCAGCATTTT. This translates into CASSVGEGNQPQHF.

This rearrangement joins TRBV19 to TRBJ2-7, with D perhaps matching TRBD1 or TRBD2 (5 bases each). Trimming removed 0 bases from V and 3 bases from J, with 9 bases in between. The CDR3 totals 14 residues. Germline assignment: CDR1 LNHDA and CDR2 SQIVND (reference sequence). CDR3 in DNA: TGTGCCAGTAGTATAGACACAGGACTCTACGAGCAGTACTTC. Protein product: CASSIDTGLYEQYF.

The chain links TRBV11-1 to TRBJ2-2; D could derive from TRBD1 or TRBD2 (5 bases each). V was clipped by 5 bases and J by 4 bases, with 20 bases between them. Germline V gene sequence: CDR1 SGHAT, CDR2 FQDESV (reference sequence). CDR3 length: 17 amino acids. CDR3 residues: CASSRRGALLGTGELFF. CDR3 coding DNA: TGTGCCAGCAGCCGCCGAGGGGCCCTCCTGGGCACCGGGGAGCTGTTTTTT.

The chain employs TRBV27 and TRBJ2-1; D possibly corresponds to TRBD1 (6 bases). Germline V gene sequence: CDR1 MNHEY, CDR2 SMNVEV (reference sequence). There are 16 residues in the CDR3. Trimming pared 5 bases from V and 0 bases from J, leaving 14 bases between. The CDR3 here is CASSPYRESSYNEQFF. The CDR3 DNA reads TGTGCCAGCAGTCCCTACAGGGAAAGCTCCTACAATGAGCAGTTCTTC.

V gene TRBV6-1 combines with J gene TRBJ1-2, with D tentatively TRBD1 (5 bases). There are 16 residues in the CDR3. Germline V gene sequence: CDR1 MNHNS, CDR2 SASEGT. Trimming removed 2 bases at V and 4 bases at J, with 17 bases between. CDR3 coding DNA: TGTGCCAGCAGTGAAATTCTGGGGGATTCTGGCTATGGCTACACCTTC. Its translation: CASSEILGDSGYGYTF.

The chain carries TRBV4-1 and TRBJ2-5; 10 bases agree with TRBD1. In germline, CDR1 is MGHRA, CDR2 YSYEKL. V lost 1 base and J lost 5; bases outside the gene matches: 4. The CDR3 consists of 15 residues. CDR3 residues: CASSQAPGQGETQYF. CDR3 DNA: TGCGCCAGCAGCCAAGCGCCGGGACAGGGGGAGACCCAGTACTTC.

The chain couples TRBV15 to TRBJ1-4, with D tentatively TRBD1 (6 bases). V dropped 5 bases and J dropped 4 bases, with 11 bases sitting between them. This CDR3 is 14 amino acids long. Per germline, CDR1 LNHNV and CDR2 YYDKDF (reference sequence). CDR3 sequence reads: CATSAGAVNEKLFF. The CDR3 DNA is TGTGCCACCAGCGCAGGGGCGGTTAATGAAAAACTGTTTTTT. The full variable domain, in which reference TRBV15 and TRBJ1-4 provide the parts outside the CDR3, is DAMVIQNPRYQVTQFGKPVTLSCSQTLNHNVMYWYQQKSSQAPKLLFHYYDKDFNNEADTPDNFQSRRPNTSFCFLDIRSPGLGDTAMYLCATSAGAVNEKLFFGSGTQLSVL.

The rearrangement links TRBV6-4 to TRBJ2-5; the D gene is possibly TRBD2 (6 bases). Germline V gives CDR1 MRHNA, CDR2 SNTAGT. V was cut by 5 bases and J by 5 bases, with 21 bases left in between. CDR3 length equals 16 residues. In DNA, the CDR3 is TGTGCCAGCAGTCCTACGGGGACGCGGGGTCGGGAGACCCAGTACTTC. Its protein is CASSPTGTRGRETQYF.

This clone was picked up a small number of times. Other DNA sequences from this sample encode an identical CDR3 as well. The rearrangement joins TRBV7-9 to TRBJ1-2; D not certain. The CDR3 covers 11 residues. From germline, CDR1 is SEHNR and CDR2 FQNEAQ (reference sequence). Trimming removed 1 base at V and 7 bases at J, with 4 bases between. The CDR3 nucleotides read TGTGCCAGCAGCTTAGGCTCTGGCTACACCTTC. Its protein is CASSLGSGYTF. Full variable domain (rest looked up from reference TRBV7-9 and TRBJ1-2): DTGVSQNPRHKITKRGQNVTFRCDPISEHNRLYWYRQTLGQGPEFLTYFQNEAQLEKSRLLSDRFSAERPKGSFSTLEIQRTEQGDSAMYLCASSLGSGYTFGSGTRLTVV.

The rearrangement joins TRBV30 to TRBJ2-7; TRBD1 matches at 9 bases. The CDR3 has 18 amino acids. V dropped 2 bases and J dropped 7; count of bases not matched to a gene: 21. Germline V lookup: CDR1 GTSNPN, CDR2 SVGIG (reference sequence). CDR3 in amino acids: CAWSQDYFGQGLLREQYF. In nucleotides, the CDR3 is TGTGCCTGGAGTCAAGACTACTTTGGACAGGGGTTACTACGGGAGCAGTACTTC.

The chain recombines TRBV19 with TRBJ2-1; 8 bases fit TRBD2. The germline V gene has CDR1 LNHDA and CDR2 SQIVND (reference sequence). The trim removed 1 base at V and 2 bases at J, leaving 7 bases unmatched. The CDR3 extends over 17 amino acids. The chain's CDR3 is CASSIAELAVPYNEQFF. The CDR3 nucleotides are TGTGCCAGTAGTATAGCAGAACTAGCGGTACCCTACAATGAGCAGTTCTTC.